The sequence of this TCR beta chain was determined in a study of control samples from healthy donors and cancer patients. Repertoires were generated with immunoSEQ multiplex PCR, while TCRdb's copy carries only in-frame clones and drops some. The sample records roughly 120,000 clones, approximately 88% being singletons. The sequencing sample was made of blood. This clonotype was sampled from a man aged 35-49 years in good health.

CDR3 nucleotides: TGTGCCAGCAGCAAAGGGGCAGGTGACACCGGGGAGCTGTTTTTT. Encoded protein: CASSKGAGDTGELFF. This rearrangement joins TRBV21-1 to TRBJ2-2; the D segment call TRBD1 is taken from the table without a DNA check. TRBV21-1 is deemed a pseudogene. This CDR3 spans 15 amino acids.